These 22 T cell receptor beta chains were sequenced from one sample in a study of beta chain features in type 1 diabetes (dated by TCRdb to 2017 to 2018). Overall study outcomes, separate from this receptor: Type 1 diabetes patients showed a moderate but significant shortening of TCRB CDR3 length in all four CD4+ subsets.

Library preparation used the immunoSEQ multiplex PCR assay. The entire amount of isolated RNA was reverse transcribed using the High Capacity cDNA Reverse Transcription Kit, so the sequenced TCRB transcripts were expressed ones. Sourced from immuneACCESS, this table was stored by TCRdb with only in-frame sequences that have V and J called. A share of the clones is absent; for the studies checked, an unresolved V gene accounts for under half, and the remainder has no known explanation. The sample table contains 130,000 to 150,000 clones; only one count was recorded for less than 15% of them. The top ten hold roughly 1.4% of the sample. Their antigen targets remain unknown. The sequenced sample consisted of central memory CD4+ T cells from blood. These receptors were collected from a young man with type 1 diabetes.

This clone was observed a handful of times. The rearrangement links TRBV5-5 to TRBJ1-2; a weak D match, TRBD1 (6 bases). Trimming pared 5 bases from V and 4 bases from J, leaving 18 bases between. CDR3 length: 15 residues. CDR1 and CDR2 from the germline V gene are SGHKS and YYEKEE (reference sequence). DNA of the CDR3: TGTGCCAGCAGTGACCCCCAGGGGAAGGGCTATGGCTACACCTTC. Translating gives CASSDPQGKGYGYTF.

This clone was counted only a few times. The chain couples TRBV10-3 to TRBJ2-3; TRBD1 aligns across 7 bases. Germline lookup yields CDR1 ENHRY and CDR2 SYGVKD. The CDR3 is 15 amino acids. V trimming: 7 bases; J trimming: 2 bases; junction bases outside the gene matches: 9. CDR3 sequence (DNA): TGTGCCATCATGGAAGGGGGCGGCAACACAGATACGCAGTATTTT. It translates to CAIMEGGGNTDTQYF.

The V call is TRBV5-1, the J call TRBJ2-1; 7 positions match TRBD1. After removal of 2 bases from V and 10 bases from J, the junction contained 9 bases not matched to a gene. Per germline, CDR1 SGHRS and CDR2 YFSETQ. CDR3 length: 14 residues. The CDR3 region has the DNA TGCGCCAGCAGCTTAACAGGGGATAAGGGAGAGCAGTTCTTC. Translating it yields CASSLTGDKGEQFF.

The J gene is TRBJ1-4, the V gene TRBV28; D not certain. The germline V gene has CDR1 MDHEN and CDR2 SYDVKM. V dropped 1 base and J dropped 7 bases, with 16 bases sitting between them. The CDR3 contains 16 residues. In nucleotides, the CDR3 is TGTGCCAGCAGTTTATATAACCCGGGGAGGAGTGAAAAACTGTTTTTT. Translated, it gives CASSLYNPGRSEKLFF.

This chain joins TRBV27 and TRBJ1-5; D is possibly TRBD1 (5 bases). This CDR3 is built from 15 residues. CDR1 is MNHEY, CDR2 SMNVEV, per germline (reference sequence). Trimming shortened V by 6 bases and J by 0 bases, and 12 bases separated the two germline ends. In DNA, the CDR3 is TGTGCCAGCAGGTTCGGGGCAAATAGCAATCAGCCCCAGCATTTT. It codes for CASRFGANSNQPQHF.

This clone was seen a few times. The genes are TRBV19 and TRBJ2-2; no reliable D call. CDR1 is LNHDA, CDR2 SQIVND, per germline (reference sequence). Trimming cost V 3 bases and J 2 bases, with 10 bases left between them. This CDR3 is built from 15 residues. CDR3 sequence reads: CASSISETNTGELFF. The CDR3 DNA follows: TGTGCCAGTAGTATTTCGGAGACTAACACCGGGGAGCTGTTTTTT.

At least ten counts were recorded for this clone. This CDR3 reads CASSFGTGLDEQYF. CDR3 in DNA: TGTGCCAGCAGCTTCGGGACAGGGTTGGACGAGCAGTACTTC. This chain links TRBV7-8 with TRBJ2-7; 9 bases agree with TRBD1. The CDR3 runs to 14 residues. Trimming cost V 3 bases and J 5 bases; bases outside gene matches: 5. CDR1 and CDR2 from the germline V gene are SGHVS and FQNEAQ.

V gene TRBV5-4 combines with J gene TRBJ2-3; D is perhaps TRBD2 (6 bases). The V end was cut by 3 bases, the J end by 0 bases, with 17 bases between. Germline V gene sequence: CDR1 SGHNT, CDR2 YYREEE (reference sequence). The length of the CDR3 is 17 residues. CDR3 DNA: TGTGCCAGCAGCTCCTTGGGGGGTCTGGCTAGCACAGATACGCAGTATTTT. Amino acid sequence: CASSSLGGLASTDTQYF.

V usage is TRBV19 and J usage is TRBJ2-3; TRBD1 matches 7 bases. V was pared by 5 bases and J by 6 bases, with 8 bases of the junction left unmatched. From germline, CDR1 is LNHDA and CDR2 SQIVND (reference sequence). CDR3 size: 14 residues. The CDR3 nucleotides are TGTGCCAGTAGTCTGGCGGACAGGCTGGATACGCAGTATTTT. Its translation: CASSLADRLDTQYF.

The chain recombines TRBV10-3 with TRBJ1-1, with no clear D. This CDR3 contains 12 residues. CDR1 is ENHRY and CDR2 is SYGVKD in the germline V gene. Deletions cut 6 bases from V and 0 bases from J, with 5 bases between. The CDR3 DNA reads as TGTGCCATCAGGGAAATGAACACTGAAGCTTTCTTT. The encoded protein is CAIREMNTEAFF.

This chain links TRBV2 with TRBJ1-1, with D maybe TRBD1 (5 bases). The CDR3 spans 14 residues. Germline-derived CDR1 and CDR2 are SNHLY and FYNNEI. V gave up 3 bases and J gave up 4 bases, with 12 bases separating them. The CDR3 DNA is TGTGCCAGCAGTGAGCAGGGAATGGTCACTGAAGCTTTCTTT. It encodes CASSEQGMVTEAFF.

J is TRBJ2-5 and V is TRBV11-2; 7 nucleotides agree with TRBD2. The CDR3 runs 16 residues. Germline V gives CDR1 SGHAT, CDR2 FQNNGV. The V and J ends lost 1 base and 4 bases, in that order; junction bases with no gene match: 9. The CDR3 bases are TGTGCCAGCAGCTTAGGGTCGGACTTAGCGGGAGAGACCCAGTACTTC. It is translated as CASSLGSDLAGETQYF.

The sample holds a few counts of this clone. This chain joins TRBV29-1 and TRBJ1-1, with TRBD1 matching over 12 bases. This CDR3 is built from 15 residues. The V gene end was trimmed by 7 bases and the J gene end by 2 bases; junction bases not matched to a gene: 8. Per germline, CDR1 SQVTM and CDR2 ANQGSEA. CDR3 sequence reads: CSARGQGASNTEAFF. The DNA of the CDR3 is TGCAGCGCTCGGGGACAGGGGGCCTCAAACACTGAAGCTTTCTTT.

J is TRBJ2-5 and V is TRBV27; D is possibly TRBD1 or TRBD2 (6 bases each). The CDR3 covers 13 residues. The germline CDR1 and CDR2 sequences are MNHEY and SMNVEV (reference sequence). V lost 8 bases to trimming and J lost 5 bases, with 15 bases between them. CDR3 region: CASGGGGLETQYF. The DNA of the CDR3 is TGTGCCAGCGGCGGAGGGGGTCTCGAGACCCAGTACTTC.

V and J are TRBV9 and TRBJ1-1; no firm D call. The CDR3 has 13 amino acids. With 2 bases removed from V and 2 bases from J, the gap between germline ends came to 7 bases. Germline CDR1 and CDR2: SGDLS and YYNGEE. The CDR3 protein is CASSVSPNTEAFF. Written as DNA, the CDR3 is TGTGCCAGCAGCGTCAGTCCAAACACTGAAGCTTTCTTT.

This clone has just a few counts. The rearrangement joins TRBV5-4 to TRBJ1-1; D perhaps matches TRBD1 (6 bases). The CDR3 consists of 14 residues. V was pared by 4 bases and J by 1 base, with 11 bases between. Germline V gives CDR1 SGHNT, CDR2 YYREEE (reference sequence). In nucleotides, the CDR3 is TGTGCCAGCAGCAAGGGGGAGGGGAACACTGAAGCTTTCTTT. It codes for CASSKGEGNTEAFF.

As for this clone: A much larger clone lies a single base off, so this may be a read error. The rearrangement uses TRBV5-4 and TRBJ1-2; D unresolved. CDR3 length: 17 amino acids. CDR1 is SGHNT and CDR2 is YYREEE in the germline V gene (reference sequence). V lost 0 bases to trimming and J lost 5 bases, with 20 bases between them. CDR3 sequence (DNA): TGTGCCAGCAGCTTGGGCGGCGGGTGGGCAATCGGTTATGGCTACACCTTC. This translates into CASSLGGGWAIGYGYTF.

This clone was seen at least ten times. This chain joins TRBV23-1 and TRBJ2-7; D unclear. TRBV23-1 is an ORF, and what it does is uncertain. The CDR3 loop spans 15 amino acids. V lost 9 bases and J lost 0, with 18 bases in between. CDR3 loop: CARPQRAECSYEQYF. In nucleotides, the CDR3 is TGCGCCAGACCCCAAAGGGCCGAATGCTCCTACGAGCAGTACTTC.

The chain is built from TRBV5-1 and TRBJ2-4; D perhaps matches TRBD2 (7 bases). V shed 7 bases and J shed 9 bases, with 23 bases lying between them. Germline V gene sequence: CDR1 SGHRS, CDR2 YFSETQ. The CDR3 has 15 amino acids. The CDR3 here is CASSPGRGAAGIQYF. The CDR3 nucleotides are TGCGCCAGCTCCCCCGGACGGGGGGCGGCGGGCATTCAGTACTTC.

This clone occurred a few times. The chain employs TRBV5-1 and TRBJ1-2; D might be TRBD1 (6 bases). Germline V lookup: CDR1 SGHRS, CDR2 YFSETQ. CDR3 length: 15 amino acids. Trimming took 2 bases from V and 4 from J, leaving 15 bases between them. The CDR3 nucleotides are TGCGCCAGCAGCTTACGATCCGGGACACCCTATGGCTACACCTTC. Translating it yields CASSLRSGTPYGYTF.

V gene TRBV30 combines with J gene TRBJ2-3, with unresolved D. V shed 5 bases and J shed 2 bases, with 17 bases lying between them. The CDR3 is 15 residues long. From germline, CDR1 is GTSNPN and CDR2 SVGIG (reference sequence). The CDR3 is CAWEPVQVATDTQYF. Written as DNA, the CDR3 is TGTGCCTGGGAGCCCGTGCAGGTCGCCACAGATACGCAGTATTTT.

This sequence joins TRBV23-1 and TRBJ2-7, with TRBD1 identical over 8 bases. TRBV23-1 is sorted into the ORF group, with uncertain function. The CDR3 totals 17 residues. V lost 0 bases, J lost 7 bases, and 14 bases stayed unmatched. CDR3 DNA sequence: TGCGCCAGCAGTCAATCGTACGACGGACAGGGCCCCAGGGAGCAGTACTTC. Amino acids: CASSQSYDGQGPREQYF.